The source of this T cell receptor beta chain is a study of cytomegalovirus exposure and HLA in healthy donors. Germline lookup yields CDR1 SGHRS and CDR2 YFSETQ. The V end lost 0 bases, the J end lost 3 bases, and 7 bases lay between the germline ends. The CDR3 spans 13 residues. The PCR employed 60 Vbeta primers together with 13 Jbeta primers. Some clones are missing from TCRdb's copy, which holds only in-frame ones; the method was immunoSEQ multiplex PCR. In total, the table holds fewer than 60,000 clones. The chain has TRBV5-1 and TRBJ2-7; no definite D call. The origin of this receptor is a woman aged 25-40 years in good health and CMV-seropositive. What was sequenced was PBMCs. The CDR3 region is CASSLDSLYEQYF. Written as DNA, the CDR3 is TGCGCCAGCAGCTTGGACAGCCTCTACGAGCAGTACTTC.